This TCR beta chain is from a study of T cells after yellow fever vaccination. Study-wide points: Contaminants from the bulk population, in the form of abundant clonotypes, could be found in FACS-sorted repertoires. Weaker, the secondary response had a peak occurring faster, on day 5 versus 15. A small share of clonotypes appeared in both CD4 and CD8 compartments.

CDR3 length: 14 amino acids. Unmatched junction bases numbered 6, after V lost 5 bases and J lost 5 bases. Germline values: CDR1 SGHTA, CDR2 FQGNSA. This clonotype occurred a few times. Its antigen remains unknown. One entry per CDR3 protein results from TCRdb running MiXCR on the 5' RACE reads. The data show around 260,000 distinct CDR3 sequences, roughly 5.6% seen once. This rearrangement joins TRBV7-2 to TRBJ2-3, with 8 bases lining up with TRBD1. The clonotype originates from a man between 18 and 29 years old who received the YFV17D yellow fever vaccine. The sequencing here drew on CD4+ T cells sorted from PBMCs, taken on the day of the yellow fever booster vaccination. The CDR3 loop reads CASSATGGGDTQYF. The CDR3 DNA reads as TGTGCCAGCAGCGCCACAGGGGGTGGAGATACGCAGTATTTT.